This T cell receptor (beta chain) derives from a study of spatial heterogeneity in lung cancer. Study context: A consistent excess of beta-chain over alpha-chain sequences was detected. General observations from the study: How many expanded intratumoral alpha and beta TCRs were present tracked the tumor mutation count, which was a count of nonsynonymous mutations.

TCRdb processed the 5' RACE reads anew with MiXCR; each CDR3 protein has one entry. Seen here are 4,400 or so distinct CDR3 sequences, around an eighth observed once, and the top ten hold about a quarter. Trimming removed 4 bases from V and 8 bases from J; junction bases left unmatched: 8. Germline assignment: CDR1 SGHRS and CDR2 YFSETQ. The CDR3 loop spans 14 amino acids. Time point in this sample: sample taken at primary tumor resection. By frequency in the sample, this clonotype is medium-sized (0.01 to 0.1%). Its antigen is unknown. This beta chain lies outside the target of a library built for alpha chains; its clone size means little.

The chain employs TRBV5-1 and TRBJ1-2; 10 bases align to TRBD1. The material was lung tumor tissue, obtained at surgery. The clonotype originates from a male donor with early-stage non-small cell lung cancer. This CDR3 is CASSGGQGSHGYTF. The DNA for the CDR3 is TGCGCCAGCAGCGGGGGACAGGGGAGCCACGGCTACACCTTC.